Below, 4 T cell receptor beta chains from the same sample are listed, as sequenced in a study of T cells in Graves' hyperthyroidism and ophthalmopathy. TCR beta CDR3 regions were amplified from RNA. HTBI primers were used for first-round RT-PCR of the TCR CDR3. In TCRdb, the multiplex PCR reads were re-called with MiXCR into one record per CDR3 protein. Of about 300,000 distinct CDR3 sequences listed, around a fifth were seen once; the top ten hold just under 40%. The sequencing sample was made of blood. The receptors were gathered from a man in his fifties or sixties with Graves' ophthalmopathy.

This clonotype was seen repeatedly, ten times or more. The chain combines TRBV11-2 with TRBJ2-7, with TRBD2 matching over 7 bases. V shed 0 bases and J 7 bases; nucleotides not matched to a gene: 9. Germline V gives CDR1 SGHAT, CDR2 FQNNGV. The CDR3 has 15 residues. Here the CDR3 DNA reads TGTGCCAGCAGCTTAGATCGGGGGGTCCCGAGTGAGCAGTACTTC. It is translated as CASSLDRGVPSEQYF.

This clonotype was recorded many times. The chain joins TRBV2 to TRBJ2-3, with a possible D match to TRBD2 (6 bases). CDR3 length: 16 residues. Trimming took off 5 bases at V and 2 bases at J, with 17 bases between the two ends. Germline values: CDR1 SNHLY, CDR2 FYNNEI. CDR3 sequence: CASSSQGLLNTDTQYF. CDR3 bases: TGTGCCAGCAGTTCCCAGGGACTCCTGAACACAGATACGCAGTATTTT.

This clonotype was picked up many times. The chain employs TRBV20-1 and TRBJ1-2; 8 bases agree with TRBD1. The CDR3 has 14 residues. V trimming: 6 bases; J trimming: 5 bases; junction bases outside the gene matches: 11. Germline loops: CDR1 DFQATT, CDR2 SNEGSKA (reference sequence). CDR3 loop: CSAMSTGGNYGYTF. The CDR3 DNA reads TGCAGTGCCATGTCAACAGGGGGTAATTATGGCTACACCTTC.

This clonotype appeared a few times. The chain combines TRBV7-2 with TRBJ2-7, with TRBD1 identical over 9 bases. The V gene's germline CDR1 is SGHTA and CDR2 FQGNSA. This CDR3 is built from 15 residues. Germline trimming cut 0 bases from V and 4 bases from J; bases unmatched to any gene: 4. The CDR3 bases are TGTGCCAGCAGCTTAGCGGGACAGGGATTATACGAGCAGTACTTC. Protein product: CASSLAGQGLYEQYF. The full variable domain, in which reference TRBV7-2 and TRBJ2-7 provide the parts outside the CDR3, is GAGVSQSPSNKVTEKGKDVELRCDPISGHTALYWYRQSLGQGLEFLIYFQGNSAPDKSGLPSDRFSAERTGGSVSTLTIQRTQQEDSAVYLCASSLAGQGLYEQYFGPGTRLTVT.